This T cell receptor beta chain was profiled in a study of T cell responses to AZD1222 COVID-19 vaccine (dated by TCRdb to the early 2020s). In terms of the full investigation: A total of under 250 trial participants underwent TCR sequencing, of whom under 220 had received two doses of AZD1222 and some 25 had received two doses of the MenACWY control vaccine. Trial participants were enrolled by age into subgroups of 18-55, 56-69 and 70-plus years, and around 150, 28 and 57 TCR-sequenced participants, respectively, were included in these subgroups. General study outcomes and caveats: Only 5 to 7 AZD1222 recipients were SARS-CoV-2 seropositive at baseline, limiting conclusions about previously exposed vaccinees. Because no day 14 peak-response samples were available, the repertoires could be characterized only after the peak T cell response. In the small 56-69-year group, the increase in depth fell short of significance, most likely because of low power. Reportedly, almost half of the unique spike-specific TCRs recognized epitopes lying outside the regions that are mutated in the B.1.351 and B.1.1.7 variants. Most participants were white British and females outnumbered males, and the authors suggested that clonal diversity may have been underestimated. CD4 TCRs associated with the vaccine covered the entire spike protein, and the dominant responses were in regions 160-218 and 743-854. A significant rise in spike-specific TCR breadth and depth was observed after two AZD1222 doses relative to day 0 and relative to MenACWY recipients.

The label giving this sample's time point can be read as: about 28 days (+/-7) after the second vaccine dose. AZD1222 recipients whose second dose came at about 4 weeks and those whose second dose came at about 12 weeks were combined into one group, since spike-specific TCR depth and breadth did not differ between the two schedules. Samples from vaccinated people were obtained from the UK trials COV001 and COV002, which included a single-blind randomized controlled phase 2/3 trial of AZD1222 (ChAdOx1 nCoV-19) in healthy adults. For TCRbeta chain sequencing, PBMC samples from trial participants were taken at day 0 and at day 28 after the second dose. On this clone itself: Its antigen is currently not known. Qualities for individual bases were not recorded, and no much larger clone is one base off.

Counted from cysteine to phenylalanine, this CDR3 has 14 amino acids. The entry retains the CDR3 DNA only, 42 bases that are in frame from base 1. V lost 1 base and J lost 2 bases; the stretch between them is 9 bases long. Via the germline V gene, CDR1 is SGHRS and CDR2 YFSETQ. The CDR3 regions of human TCRbeta chains were subjected to immunosequencing. As for the authors' bioinformatics: TCRs in the repertoires were compared against a reference library of SARS-CoV-2-specific TCRs that had been generated with the MIRA antigen-specificity platform. Breadth meant the fraction of unique TCRs that were SARS-CoV-2-associated, whereas depth meant the fraction of total T cells that were SARS-CoV-2-associated. Using the MIRA data, each spike-specific TCR was assigned both to the spike region to which the TCR was reactive and to a CD4 or CD8 class. Log10-transformed breadth and depth values were compared by one-way ANOVA with Sidak's multiple comparisons tests. TCRdb's version of the immuneACCESS table is confined to in-frame rearrangements and falls short of the full clone set. An unresolved V gene accounts for under half of the shortfall where checked; the remainder is of unknown origin. V, J and clone size are those of that table, while D and trimming were read from the DNA. The sample yields 90,000 to 95,000 clones; roughly 90% were counted once. The leading ten clones occupy 9% to 14% of the sample.

The sample consisted of peripheral blood, taken 28 days after the second AZD1222 dose. Recombination linked TRBV5-1 to TRBJ1-2; the D gene is perhaps TRBD1, from 5 matching bases. The sequence came from an adult who received the AZD1222 COVID-19 vaccine. The DNA sequence is given as TGCGCCAGCAGCTTGCAGGGTGAGAACTATGGCTACACCTTC. This encodes CASSLQGENYGYTF.